What follows are 7 T cell receptor beta chains derived from one specimen sequenced in a study of blood T cell repertoires in COVID-19. Using immunoSEQ multiplex PCR, the repertoire was profiled, and TCRdb retains in-frame clones only, with some absent. The profile covers some 110,000 clones, with around three quarters appearing a single time and around 5.9% taken by the ten largest. Sequencing input: peripheral blood. All receptors come from a man aged 70 or older with acute or convalescent COVID-19.

The chain is built from TRBV11-2 and TRBJ2-7, with 9 bases fitting TRBD2. The germline V gene has CDR1 SGHAT and CDR2 FQNNGV. The CDR3 extends over 16 amino acids. V was pared by 2 bases and J by 4 bases, with 9 bases of the junction left unmatched. The CDR3 DNA reads TGTGCCAGCAGCTTATCGGGACTAGCAAATCTTTACGAGCAGTACTTC. This translates into CASSLSGLANLYEQYF. The full variable domain, with the rest looked up from reference TRBV11-2 and TRBJ2-7, is EAGVAQSPRYKIIEKRQSVAFWCNPISGHATLYWYQQILGQGPKLLIQFQNNGVVDDSQLPKDRFSAERLKGVDSTLKIQPAKLEDSAVYLCASSLSGLANLYEQYFGPGTRLTVT.

The chain recombines TRBV6-5 with TRBJ2-7; tentatively, D is TRBD2 (5 bases). Germline values: CDR1 MNHEY, CDR2 SVGAGI. The CDR3 is 14 residues long. V lost 0 bases, J lost 3 bases, and 9 bases lay in between. CDR3 bases: TGTGCCAGCAGTTACTCCCGGGGAGACTACGAGCAGTACTTC. This sequence encodes CASSYSRGDYEQYF.

The chain combines TRBV2 with TRBJ1-6, with D possibly matching TRBD1 (6 bases). This CDR3 comprises 13 residues. Germline-derived CDR1 and CDR2 are SNHLY and FYNNEI. V lost 6 bases to trimming and J lost 16 bases, with 19 bases between them. The CDR3 loop is CASRPFTGYGLHF. CDR3 nucleotide sequence: TGTGCCAGCAGACCTTTTACAGGGTACGGTCTCCACTTT. The complete variable domain, with remaining parts taken from reference TRBV2 and TRBJ1-6, reads EPEVTQTPSHQVTQMGQEVILRCVPISNHLYFYWYRQILGQKVEFLVSFYNNEISEKSEIFDDQFSVERPDGSNFTLKIRSTKLEDSAMYFCASRPFTGYGLHFGNGTRLTVT.

On this clone itself: A much larger clone differs by one base, so this may be a read error. The CDR3 loop is CASSPGTGSSPLHF. For the CDR3, the DNA is TGTGCCAGCAGCCCCGGGACAGGGAGTTCACCCCTCCACTTT. The chain combines TRBV3-1 (or the pseudogene TRBV3-2) with TRBJ1-6, with TRBD1 identical over 9 bases. CDR1 and CDR2 from the germline V gene are LGHDT and YNNKEL (reference sequence). Losses at the gene ends were 4 bases for V and 9 bases for J; bases not matched to a gene: 4. This CDR3 spans 14 amino acids.

This chain uses TRBV7-9 with TRBJ2-1; 7 bases are shared with TRBD1. With V trimmed by 1 base and J by 9 bases, 6 bases remained unmatched. The CDR3 totals 14 residues. The germline V gene has CDR1 SEHNR and CDR2 FQNEAQ (reference sequence). The CDR3 sequence: CASSLEGTAREQFF. The CDR3 DNA is TGTGCCAGCAGCTTAGAGGGGACAGCCCGTGAGCAGTTCTTC.

V and J are TRBV7-2 and TRBJ2-3, with TRBD2 matching over 11 bases. The CDR3 spans 16 residues. Per germline, CDR1 SGHTA and CDR2 FQGNSA. The V segment lost 3 bases and the J segment 4 bases; nucleotides outside the gene matches: 6. The CDR3 coding sequence is TGTGCCAGCAGCTTGACTAGCGGGATAAGGGCAGATACGCAGTATTTT. Amino acid sequence: CASSLTSGIRADTQYF.

The chain is built from TRBV11-2 and TRBJ1-4; possible D gene TRBD1, 5 bases. The CDR3 has 15 residues. Looked up from germline, CDR1 is SGHAT and CDR2 is FQNNGV. The V end lost 0 bases, the J end lost 8 bases, and 13 bases lay between the germline ends. CDR3 amino acids: CASSLDHGGSEKLFF. In DNA, the CDR3 is TGTGCCAGCAGCTTAGATCATGGGGGGAGCGAAAAACTGTTTTTT.